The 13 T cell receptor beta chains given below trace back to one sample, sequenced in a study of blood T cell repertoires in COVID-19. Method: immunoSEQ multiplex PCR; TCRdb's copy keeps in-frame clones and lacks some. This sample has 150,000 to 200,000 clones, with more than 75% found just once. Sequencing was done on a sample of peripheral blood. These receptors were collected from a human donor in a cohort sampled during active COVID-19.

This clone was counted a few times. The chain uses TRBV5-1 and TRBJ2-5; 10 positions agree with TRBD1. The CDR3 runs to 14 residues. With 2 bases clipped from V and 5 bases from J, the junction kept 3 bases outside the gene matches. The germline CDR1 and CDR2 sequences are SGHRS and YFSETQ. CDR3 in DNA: TGCGCCAGCAGCTTCAAGGGACAGGGGGAGACCCAGTACTTC. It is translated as CASSFKGQGETQYF.

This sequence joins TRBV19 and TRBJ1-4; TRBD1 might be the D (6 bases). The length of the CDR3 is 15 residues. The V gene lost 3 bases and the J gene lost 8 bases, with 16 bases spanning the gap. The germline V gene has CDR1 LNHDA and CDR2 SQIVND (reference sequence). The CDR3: CASSIPSRGGEKLFF. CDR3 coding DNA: TGTGCCAGTAGTATCCCATCGAGGGGGGGAGAAAAACTGTTTTTT. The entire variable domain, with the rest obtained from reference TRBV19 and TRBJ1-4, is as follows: DGGITQSPKYLFRKEGQNVTLSCEQNLNHDAMYWYRQDPGQGLRLIYYSQIVNDFQKGDIAEGYSVSREKKESFPLTVTSAQKNPTAFYLCASSIPSRGGEKLFFGSGTQLSVL.

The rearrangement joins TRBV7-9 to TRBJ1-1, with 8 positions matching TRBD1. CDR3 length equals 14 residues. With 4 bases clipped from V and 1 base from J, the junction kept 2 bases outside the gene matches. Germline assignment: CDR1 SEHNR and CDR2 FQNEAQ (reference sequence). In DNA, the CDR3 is TGTGCCAGCAGCTGGGGACAGGCGAACACTGAAGCTTTCTTT. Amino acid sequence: CASSWGQANTEAFF.

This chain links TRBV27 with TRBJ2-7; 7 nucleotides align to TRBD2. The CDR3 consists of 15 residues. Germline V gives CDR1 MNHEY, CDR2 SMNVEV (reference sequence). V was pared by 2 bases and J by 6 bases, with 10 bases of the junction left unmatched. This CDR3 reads CASSLTGRTPGEQYF. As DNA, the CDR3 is TGTGCCAGCAGTTTAACCGGGAGGACTCCCGGCGAGCAGTACTTC.

The CDR3 bases are TGCAGCGTTGGACGCGACAGCGCTTGGGGGGAGCTGTTTTTT. It encodes CSVGRDSAWGELFF. The chain recombines TRBV29-1 with TRBJ2-2; perhaps TRBD1 as D (5 bases). Germline V gene data show CDR1 as SQVTM and CDR2 as ANQGSEA. V lost 4 bases and J lost 8, with 17 bases in between. This CDR3 has 14 residues.

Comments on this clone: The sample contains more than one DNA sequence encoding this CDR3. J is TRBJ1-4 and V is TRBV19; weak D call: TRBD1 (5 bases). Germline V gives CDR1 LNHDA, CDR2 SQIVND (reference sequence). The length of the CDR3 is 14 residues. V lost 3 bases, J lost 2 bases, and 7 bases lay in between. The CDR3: CASSIRGTNEKLFF. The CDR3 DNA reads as TGTGCCAGTAGTATCCGGGGGACTAATGAAAAACTGTTTTTT. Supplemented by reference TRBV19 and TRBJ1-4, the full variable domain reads DGGITQSPKYLFRKEGQNVTLSCEQNLNHDAMYWYRQDPGQGLRLIYYSQIVNDFQKGDIAEGYSVSREKKESFPLTVTSAQKNPTAFYLCASSIRGTNEKLFFGSGTQLSVL.

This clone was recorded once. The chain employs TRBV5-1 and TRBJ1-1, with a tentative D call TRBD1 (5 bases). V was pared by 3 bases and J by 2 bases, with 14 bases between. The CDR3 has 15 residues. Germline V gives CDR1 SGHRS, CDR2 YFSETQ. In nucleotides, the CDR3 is TGCGCCAGCAGCTCTGTAGGGGCCGGAAACACTGAAGCTTTCTTT. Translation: CASSSVGAGNTEAFF. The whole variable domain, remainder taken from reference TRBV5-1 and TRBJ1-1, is KAGVTQTPRYLIKTRGQQVTLSCSPISGHRSVSWYQQTPGQGLQFLFEYFSETQRNKGNFPGRFSGRQFSNSRSEMNVSTLELGDSALYLCASSSVGAGNTEAFFGQGTRLTVV.

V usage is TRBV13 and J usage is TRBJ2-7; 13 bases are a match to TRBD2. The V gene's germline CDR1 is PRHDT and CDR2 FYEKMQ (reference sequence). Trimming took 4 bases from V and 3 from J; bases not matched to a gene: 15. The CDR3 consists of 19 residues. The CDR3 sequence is CASSSTSGRAGTFVYEQYF. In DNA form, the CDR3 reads TGTGCCAGCAGCTCAACTAGCGGGAGGGCCGGGACCTTCGTCTACGAGCAGTACTTC.

The CDR3 sequence is CASSISATSSGNTIYF. The CDR3 coding sequence is TGTGCCAGTAGTATTAGCGCGACCTCCTCTGGAAACACCATATATTTT. This chain links TRBV19 with TRBJ1-3; D gene unclear. V was shortened by 3 bases and J by 0 bases, with 12 bases between the two germline ends. This CDR3 comprises 16 residues. CDR1 and CDR2 (germline): LNHDA, SQIVND (reference sequence).

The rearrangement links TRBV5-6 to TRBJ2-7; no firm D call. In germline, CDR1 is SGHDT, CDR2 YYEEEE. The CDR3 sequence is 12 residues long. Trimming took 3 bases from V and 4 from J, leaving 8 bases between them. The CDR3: CASSSHEYEQYF. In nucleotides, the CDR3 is TGTGCCAGCAGCTCCCACGAGTACGAGCAGTACTTC. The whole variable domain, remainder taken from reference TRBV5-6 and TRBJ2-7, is DAGVTQSPTHLIKTRGQQVTLRCSPKSGHDTVSWYQQALGQGPQFIFQYYEEEERQRGNFPDRFSGHQFPNYSSELNVNALLLGDSALYLCASSSHEYEQYFGPGTRLTVT.

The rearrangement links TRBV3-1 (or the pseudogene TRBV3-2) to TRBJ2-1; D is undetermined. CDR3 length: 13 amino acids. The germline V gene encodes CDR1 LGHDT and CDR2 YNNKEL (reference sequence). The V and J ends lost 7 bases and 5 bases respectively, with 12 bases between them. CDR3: CASNPTQDNEQFF. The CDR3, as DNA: TGTGCCAGCAACCCGACCCAGGACAATGAGCAGTTCTTC.

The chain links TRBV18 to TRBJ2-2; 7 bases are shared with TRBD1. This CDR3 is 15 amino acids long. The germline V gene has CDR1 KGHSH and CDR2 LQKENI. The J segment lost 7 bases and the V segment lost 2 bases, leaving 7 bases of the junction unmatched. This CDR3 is CASSPRQGVIGELFF. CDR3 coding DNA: TGTGCCAGCTCACCAAGACAGGGTGTAATCGGGGAGCTGTTTTTT.

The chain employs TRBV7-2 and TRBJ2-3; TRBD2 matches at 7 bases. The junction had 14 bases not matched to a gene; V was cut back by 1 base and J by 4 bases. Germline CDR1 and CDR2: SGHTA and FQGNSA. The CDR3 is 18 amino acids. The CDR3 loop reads CASSLGTSGFGHADTQYF. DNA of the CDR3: TGTGCCAGCAGCTTAGGGACTAGTGGGTTCGGGCATGCAGATACGCAGTATTTT.